This T cell receptor beta chain was documented in a study of cytomegalovirus exposure and HLA in healthy donors. The ends were cut back, 1 base at V and 10 bases at J, with 20 bases in the middle. The CDR3 totals 16 residues. Per the germline V gene, CDR1 is PRHDT and CDR2 is FYEKMQ (reference sequence). The PCR employed 60 Vbeta primers together with 13 Jbeta primers. The repertoire was sequenced with immunoSEQ multiplex PCR; TCRdb's copy has only in-frame clones and lacks some. The table lists approximately 150,000 clones, 80% of them singletons. This clone occurred a few times. The chain carries TRBV13 and TRBJ2-1, with a weak D call TRBD2 (6 bases). Sequencing was done on a sample of PBMCs. The source of this sequence is a man aged 30 to 39 in good health and CMV-seropositive. CDR3 nucleotide sequence: TGTGCCAGCAGCTTAGAAGCGGTGGTGGGAGGATGCGAGCAGTTCTTC. Encoded protein: CASSLEAVVGGCEQFF.